The sequence of this T cell receptor (beta chain) was determined in a study of cytomegalovirus exposure and HLA in healthy donors (dated by TCRdb to about 2017). Looking at the study overall: In an earlier analysis of under 750 of the donors, approximately 260 Gb of sequence data and 100 million or so unique TCR beta sequences from roughly 190 million T cells were reported. In a later genetic analysis, genome-wide SNP genotypes for about 55% of the roughly 700 donors were used, and that subset was treated as a discovery cohort. About 5 DR-DQ haplotypes were handled as single units for association and clustering, since linkage in the cohort was strong. In addition to the first cohort of 650 to 750 subjects, a separate validation cohort of 130 or so different subjects was used. The aim of the study was to test whether cataloging public T cell receptors could identify signatures of past pathogen exposure. HLA typing covered class I and class II loci at four-digit resolution. Donor age, sex, ethnicity and CMV serostatus were collected together with the repertoire data. Typing coverage differed by locus: A, B, C, DRB1 and DQB1 were typed in roughly 620-630 donors, DQA1 in 522, DPA1 in approximately 610, and DPB1 in 400 to 480. In an earlier analysis of over 550 of the donors, high-throughput TCR beta sequencing was used to judge whether each TCR beta V gene segment behaved as functional or pseudogenic. Using immunosequencing, the study profiled T cell repertoires from 550 to 750 subjects and related those repertoires to cytomegalovirus serostatus. A later analysis re-analyzed previously published TCR beta repertoires from 650 to 800 donors and added high-resolution HLA genotyping to study TCR occurrence patterns. Among some 400 genotyped donors of the cohort, an average of around 250,000 unique TCR beta nucleotide sequences was sequenced per donor, of which about 18% were non-productive. An early release that covered approximately 600 HLA-typed donors contained around 300 gigabases of sequencing data and around 80 million unique TCR sequences. The study combined high-throughput TCR immunosequencing, statistical association of individual TCRs with disease status, and machine learning to predict cytomegalovirus infection status. All discovery cohort repertoires had been generated on a single sequencing platform. Rather than drawing on any new phenotypic data, the later analysis identified candidate immune exposures from TCR beta sequences and the way those sequences occurred across donors. Among the roughly 370 genotyped donors, approximately 76% belonged to the genetic ancestry cluster associated with self-reported Caucasian donors. Results the study describes overall, beyond this receptor: The sequencing pipeline was judged likely to have produced a cluster of highly shared sequence variants as a technical artifact. A further reported finding was that TCR beta sequences accurately predicted the HLA-A and HLA-B alleles for most subjects in the first cohort. Most TCR sequences were seen in very few donors, while some public TCRs were found in many individuals. CMV serostatus was the only immune exposure information available for the cohort. In a later analysis, some 18,000 TCR beta sequences were associated with specific HLA alleles at a false discovery rate of 0.05. Strong co-occurrence of HLA alleles, especially DR and DQ, made assigning TCR associations to individual alleles difficult. Some IMGT-functional V segments, including TRBV6-2 and TRBV6-3, could not be distinguished by the 87-base-pair reads and were therefore excluded. In a later analysis, the rate of TCR association differed among HLA loci, with DRB1 alleles having the most associated TCRs and HLA-C alleles having the fewest. Because counts were too low, approximately 18 rarely observed V segments, including chromosome 9 orphons, were excluded from the earlier analysis of some 590 of the donors. A later analysis found that most CMV-associated TCR beta chains appeared HLA-restricted, with HLA associations seemingly driven largely by CMV exposure. A later analysis found that HLA-associated TCR beta chains were more clonally expanded and had lower generation probabilities than equally common non-associated chains. In a later analysis, several top co-occurrence clusters were reported to appear linked to parvovirus B19, influenza, CMV and Epstein-Barr virus. The authors suggested that the approach could potentially be generalized to other disease states and immunological phenotypes. Because HLA typing was unavailable for some donors at each locus, only the typed subset was used in association tests. According to a later genetic analysis, donors in an Asian-associated ancestry cluster had fewer N-insertions in productive TCRs than the roughly 660-donor mean. A later genetic analysis associated a missense DCLRE1C variant with V-gene and J-gene trimming of TCR beta chains, and an independent cohort replicated the association. In an earlier analysis of roughly 500 of the donors, most TCR beta V segments appeared in productive rearrangements about 87% or about 30% of the time, broadly matching IMGT annotations. Correlated functional status among segregating V segments might be attributable to linkage disequilibrium, but an unknown experimental factor could not be ruled out. In this cohort, only TCR beta chains were sequenced, and detectable features were limited by the absence of alpha or paired-chain data. A total of roughly 160 TCR beta chains were listed by the study as associated with cytomegalovirus. Roughly uniform sequencing depth across donors was assumed in presence/absence analyses, although this assumption may not hold. In both the original and validation cohorts, the classifier was reported to diagnose cytomegalovirus status with high specificity and sensitivity. In vitro tests confirmed that a few of the cytomegalovirus-associated TCR beta chains recognize cytomegalovirus antigens.

The cohort consisted of approximately 670 healthy bone marrow donors. Cohort members were all nominally healthy when sampled, although unrecorded immune exposures were likely present. The donor was CMV seropositive and belonged to the group of some 290 seropositive cohort members. A peripheral blood sample was provided by each donor, and peripheral blood mononuclear cells were used for TCR beta sequencing. Genomic DNA extraction from the blood cell samples was performed with the Qiagen DNeasy Blood Extraction Kit. Library prep was done by the immunoSEQ multiplex PCR assay. The multiplex PCR relied on a mix of 60 forward primers for TCR Vbeta segments and 13 reverse primers for TCR Jbeta segments. A multiplex PCR assay on genomic DNA amplified the CDR3 region of rearranged TCR beta genes. Amplified TCR beta libraries were sequenced as 87-base-pair reads on the Illumina HiSeq System. From the authors' description of their analysis: In a later analysis, tens of millions of unique TCR beta chains were counted across the approximately 640 repertoires, and around 11 million of these chains were shared by at least two donors. Raw reads were error-corrected and collapsed into unique sequences by a nearest-neighbor algorithm in which closely related sequences were merged to remove PCR and sequencing errors. V, D and J gene segments were assigned by aligning CDR3 sequences to IMGT reference sequences. For a sequence to be retained, a match of at least six nucleotides was required to both a V gene segment and a J gene segment. Rearrangements were called productive when the CDR3 lacked stop codons and stayed in frame with V and J; all others were non-productive. CDR3 was defined according to IMGT convention as the region running from the second conserved V-encoded cysteine to the conserved J-encoded phenylalanine. The earlier analysis of about 610 of the donors excluded sequences that lacked an unambiguous match to a single V gene segment. In an earlier analysis of around 590 of the donors, a V segment was called functional when productive rearrangements were above 56.7%, and segregating when the standard deviation between donors exceeded 5%. To diagnose cytomegalovirus status from the catalog of TCR beta chain sequences, a statistical classification framework was built. V and J gene assignment, in a later analysis, came from comparing TCR nucleotide sequences with IMGT/GENE-DB human TR gene sequences. Using the TCRdist pipeline, a later analysis assigned CDR3 sequences along with most-parsimonious VDJ recombination scenarios. In a later analysis, every TCR beta chain was defined by the combination of its CDR3 amino acid sequence and its V-gene family, and reads without a unique V-gene family were dropped. As a way to deal with suspected cross-contamination and a sequencing artifact, a later analysis dropped 450 to 600 nucleotide sequences that were highly shared and had low generation probability. In a later analysis, a clonal expansion index was calculated for each public chain from normalized within-repertoire ranks of inferred template counts. In a later analysis, generation probabilities were computed using a VDJ recombination model fitted to out-of-frame rearrangements, and the results were checked against IGoR. In a later analysis, hypergeometric tests were used to score TCR-TCR, TCR-HLA and TCR-CMV co-occurrence, with a repertoire-size bias correction applied to TCR pairs. A later analysis estimated false discovery rates by permuting HLA or CMV assignments 20 times. In a later analysis, co-occurring TCRs were grouped using DBSCAN, with TCRdist sequence similarity added in when clustering inside HLA-allele-positive subsets. Co-occurrence clustering excluded repertoires with fewer than 30,000 or more than 120,000 public chains, plus five with anomalous nucleotide sharing. TCRdb mirrors the immuneACCESS table, restricted to in-frame sequences. Some clones are absent from its copies; in checked studies, under half trace to an unresolved V gene, and the reason for the others is unknown. The V and J calls and the clone size are those of that table, but D and trimming were determined from the DNA. The sample profile shows 79,000 or so clones; 79% of them were found once. Of the sample, roughly 22% is held by the ten largest clones.

Trimming takes 6 bases from V and 4 bases from J, and the germline ends sit 10 bases apart. The germline V gene (reference sequence) sets CDR1 to MNHNY and CDR2 to SVGAGI. Counted from cysteine to phenylalanine, this CDR3 has 12 amino acids. Only the CDR3 DNA stays, 36 bases, in frame from base 1. For this clone: The target of this receptor is not known. No base-level quality is on record; no much larger clone is a single base apart.

The origin of this receptor is a woman aged 40 to 50 in good health and CMV-seropositive. Input material: PBMCs. The chain is encoded by TRBV6-6 joined to TRBJ2-7; 5 matching bases give a weak D call of TRBD1. In nucleotides, the sequence is TGTGCCAGCAGCCAGTCAGGGTACGAGCAGTACTTC. It specifies CASSQSGYEQYF.